Reported below is one TCR beta chain. Assay used: immunoSEQ multiplex PCR; TCRdb lists only in-frame clones, some missing. The sample consists of approximately 360,000 clones, roughly four fifths of them appearing once. The data derive from a study of blood T cell repertoires in COVID-19. In the study overall: The origin of the acute and convalescent COVID-19 samples was the United States, Italy and Spain.

Residents of 24 US areas, aged about 18 to 95 years, made up the participants. In assigning cohorts, the study relied on participant-reported clinical history. Material: PBMCs or T cells enriched from blood (not recorded which). The clonotype was recovered from a woman between 50 and 59 years old who had recovered from COVID-19.

The CDR3 nucleotides read TGCAGTGCTAGTGATGCAGGGATAGTGAGGACCGGGGAGCTGTTTTTT. This encodes CSASDAGIVRTGELFF. The chain uses TRBV20-1 and TRBJ2-2; maybe TRBD1 (5 bases). CDR3 length equals 16 residues. The V end was cut by 3 bases, the J end by 5 bases, with 19 bases between. Germline V gives CDR1 DFQATT, CDR2 SNEGSKA (reference sequence).